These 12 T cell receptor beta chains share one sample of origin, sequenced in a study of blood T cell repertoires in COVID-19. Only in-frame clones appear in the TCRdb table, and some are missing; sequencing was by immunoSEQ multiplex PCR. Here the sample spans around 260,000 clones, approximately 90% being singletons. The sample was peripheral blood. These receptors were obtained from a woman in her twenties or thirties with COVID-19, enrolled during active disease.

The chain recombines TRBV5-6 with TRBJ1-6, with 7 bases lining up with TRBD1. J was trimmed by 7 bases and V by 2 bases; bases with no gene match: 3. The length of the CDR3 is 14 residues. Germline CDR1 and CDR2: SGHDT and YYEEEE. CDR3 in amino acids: CASSLGTVNSPLHF. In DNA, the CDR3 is TGTGCCAGCAGCTTAGGGACAGTAAATTCACCCCTCCACTTT.

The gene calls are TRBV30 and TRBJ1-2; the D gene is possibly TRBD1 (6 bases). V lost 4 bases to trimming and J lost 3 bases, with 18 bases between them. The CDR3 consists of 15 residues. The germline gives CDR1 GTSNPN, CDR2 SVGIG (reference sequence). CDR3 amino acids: CAWTPRGASDYGYTF. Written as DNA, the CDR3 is TGTGCCTGGACCCCACGGGGGGCGTCTGACTATGGCTACACCTTC.

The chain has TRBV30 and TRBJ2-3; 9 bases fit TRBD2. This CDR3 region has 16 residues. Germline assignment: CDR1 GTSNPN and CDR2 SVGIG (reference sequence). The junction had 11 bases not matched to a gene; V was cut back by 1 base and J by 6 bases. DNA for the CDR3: TGTGCCTGGAGTGCCCCCCGGGCGGGAGGGCACGATACGCAGTATTTT. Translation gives CAWSAPRAGGHDTQYF.

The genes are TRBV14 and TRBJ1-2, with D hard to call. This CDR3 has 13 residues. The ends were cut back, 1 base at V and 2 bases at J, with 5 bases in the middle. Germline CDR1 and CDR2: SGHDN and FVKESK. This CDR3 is CASSQGVNYGYTF. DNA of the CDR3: TGTGCCAGCAGCCAAGGAGTAAACTATGGCTACACCTTC.

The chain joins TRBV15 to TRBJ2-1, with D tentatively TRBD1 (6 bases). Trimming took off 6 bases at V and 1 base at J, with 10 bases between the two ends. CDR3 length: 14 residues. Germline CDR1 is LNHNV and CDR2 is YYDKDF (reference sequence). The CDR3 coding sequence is TGTGCCACCAGGGAGAGGGGGTCCTACAATGAGCAGTTCTTC. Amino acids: CATRERGSYNEQFF.

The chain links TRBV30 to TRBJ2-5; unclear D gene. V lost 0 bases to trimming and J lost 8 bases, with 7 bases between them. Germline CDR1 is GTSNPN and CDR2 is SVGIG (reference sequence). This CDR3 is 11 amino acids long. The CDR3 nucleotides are TGTGCCTGGAGTGTCCGGGTTACCCAGTACTTC. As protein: CAWSVRVTQYF.

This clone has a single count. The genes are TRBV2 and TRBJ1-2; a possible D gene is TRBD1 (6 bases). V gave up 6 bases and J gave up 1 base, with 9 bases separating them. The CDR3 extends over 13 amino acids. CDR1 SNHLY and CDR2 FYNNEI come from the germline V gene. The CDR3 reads CASSADSNYGYTF. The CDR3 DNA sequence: TGTGCCAGCAGCGCGGACAGTAACTATGGCTACACCTTC.

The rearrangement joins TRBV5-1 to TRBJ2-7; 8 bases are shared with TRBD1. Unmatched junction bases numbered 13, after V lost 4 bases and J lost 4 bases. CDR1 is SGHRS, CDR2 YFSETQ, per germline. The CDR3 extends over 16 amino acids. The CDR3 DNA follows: TGCGCCAGCAGCGGTGACAGGGGCGGTCCTCAATACGAGCAGTACTTC. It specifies CASSGDRGGPQYEQYF. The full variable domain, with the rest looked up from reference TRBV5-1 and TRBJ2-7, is KAGVTQTPRYLIKTRGQQVTLSCSPISGHRSVSWYQQTPGQGLQFLFEYFSETQRNKGNFPGRFSGRQFSNSRSEMNVSTLELGDSALYLCASSGDRGGPQYEQYFGPGTRLTVT.

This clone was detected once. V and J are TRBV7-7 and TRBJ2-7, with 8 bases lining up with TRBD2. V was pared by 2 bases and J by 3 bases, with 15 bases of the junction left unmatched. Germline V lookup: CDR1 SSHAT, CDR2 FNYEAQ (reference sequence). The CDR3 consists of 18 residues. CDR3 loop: CASSLYRDSGISIYEQYF. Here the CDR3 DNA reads TGTGCCAGCAGCTTATATCGAGATAGCGGGATTAGTATCTACGAGCAGTACTTC.

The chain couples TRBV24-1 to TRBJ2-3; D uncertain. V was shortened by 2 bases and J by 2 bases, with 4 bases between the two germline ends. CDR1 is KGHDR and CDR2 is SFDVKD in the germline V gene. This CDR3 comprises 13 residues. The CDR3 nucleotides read TGTGCCACCAGTGATTCAGACACAGATACGCAGTATTTT. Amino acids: CATSDSDTDTQYF.

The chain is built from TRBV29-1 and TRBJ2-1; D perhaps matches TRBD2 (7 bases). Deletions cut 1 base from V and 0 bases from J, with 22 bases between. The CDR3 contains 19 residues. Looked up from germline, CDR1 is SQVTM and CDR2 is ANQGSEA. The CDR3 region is CSVEGFAGEGASSYNEQFF. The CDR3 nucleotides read TGCAGCGTTGAAGGTTTTGCAGGGGAGGGTGCCAGCTCCTACAATGAGCAGTTCTTC.

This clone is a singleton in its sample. CDR3 coding DNA: TGTGCCAGCAGTCGGGACAGCGGAGCGAACTATGGCTACACCTTC. Its translation: CASSRDSGANYGYTF. This sequence joins TRBV5-6 and TRBJ1-2, with TRBD1 matching over 7 bases. The junction had 9 bases not matched to a gene; V was cut back by 5 bases and J by 2 bases. This CDR3 comprises 15 residues. Germline CDR1 reads SGHDT; CDR2 reads YYEEEE.